This T cell receptor (beta chain) was retrieved from a study of blood T cell repertoires in COVID-19. Looking at the study overall: Samples representing acute and convalescent COVID-19 were sourced from the United States, Italy and Spain. PBMCs, B-cell-depleted T cells, or T cells were the source of the cDNA or gDNA that made up the material.

Libraries were prepared by immunoSEQ multiplex PCR; TCRdb keeps only in-frame clonotypes and omits some of them. There are 250,000 to 300,000 clones in the sample; 70% to 80% occur only once, and over 3% lies in the top ten. With 4 bases clipped from V and 0 bases from J, the junction kept 3 bases outside the gene matches. The length of the CDR3 is 16 residues. Germline CDR1 is LGHDT and CDR2 is YNNKEL (reference sequence). This clone has a single count. The specimen sequenced was peripheral blood. This clonotype was obtained from an elderly woman with acute or convalescent COVID-19. The chain recombines TRBV3-1 (or the pseudogene TRBV3-2) with TRBJ2-2, with 9 bases matching TRBD2. The CDR3 is CASSPRTSANTGELFF. The DNA of the CDR3 is TGTGCCAGCAGCCCCCGGACTAGCGCGAACACCGGGGAGCTGTTTTTT.